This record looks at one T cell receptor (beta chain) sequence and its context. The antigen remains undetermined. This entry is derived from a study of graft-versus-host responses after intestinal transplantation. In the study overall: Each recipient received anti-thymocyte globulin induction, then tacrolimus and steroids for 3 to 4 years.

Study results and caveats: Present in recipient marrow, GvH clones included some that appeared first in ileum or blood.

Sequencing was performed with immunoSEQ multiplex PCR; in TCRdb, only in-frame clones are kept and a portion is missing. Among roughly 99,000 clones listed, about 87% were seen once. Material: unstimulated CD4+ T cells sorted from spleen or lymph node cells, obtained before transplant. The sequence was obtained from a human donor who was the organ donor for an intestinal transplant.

DNA of the CDR3: TGTGCCAGCAGTTTACGTGCCACCATGAACACTGAAGCTTTCTTT. Protein: CASSLRATMNTEAFF. The rearrangement links TRBV6-5 to TRBJ1-1; no firm D call. Trimming left V 4 bases short and J 0 bases short, with 12 bases between. Germline assignment: CDR1 MNHEY and CDR2 SVGAGI. The CDR3 covers 15 residues.